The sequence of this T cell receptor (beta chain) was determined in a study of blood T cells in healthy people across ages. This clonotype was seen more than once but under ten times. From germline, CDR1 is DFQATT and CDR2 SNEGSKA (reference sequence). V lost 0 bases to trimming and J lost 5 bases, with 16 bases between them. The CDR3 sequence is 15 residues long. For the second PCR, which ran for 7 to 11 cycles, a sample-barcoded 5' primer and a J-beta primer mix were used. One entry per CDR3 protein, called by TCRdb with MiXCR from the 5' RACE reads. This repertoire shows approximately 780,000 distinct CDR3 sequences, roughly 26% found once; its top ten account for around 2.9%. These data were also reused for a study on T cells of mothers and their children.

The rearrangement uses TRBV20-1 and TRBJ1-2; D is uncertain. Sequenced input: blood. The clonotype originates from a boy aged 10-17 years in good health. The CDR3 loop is CSARDQAAGLYGYTF. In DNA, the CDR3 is TGCAGTGCTAGAGATCAAGCGGCAGGACTTTATGGCTACACCTTC.